Listed below are T cell receptor beta chains from one sample, sequenced in a study of T cell responses to AZD1222 COVID-19 vaccine. This table comes from immunoSEQ multiplex PCR, and its TCRdb copy is limited to in-frame clones, with some not included. The table records about 130,000 clones, 75% to 90% of them present only once. The starting material was peripheral blood, obtained on day 0 of AZD1222 vaccination. The receptors derive from an adult in good health. Both conserved end residues are part of each CDR3. A D gene is named only where the DNA matches it firmly.

D	J	V	length	CDR3
TRBD1	TRBJ1-6	TRBV7-8	15	CASSLRDRENSPLHF
-	TRBJ1-3	TRBV28	11	CASRFGYTIYF
-	TRBJ1-2	TRBV9	11	CASSADTRYTF
-	TRBJ1-6	TRBV4-2	16	CASSQASNRPDSPLHF
-	TRBJ2-1	TRBV27	15	CAAHGGGGSYNEQFF
-	TRBJ1-1	TRBV12-3/TRBV12-4	12	CASSPLDPEAFF
TRBD1	TRBJ2-1	TRBV5-1	15	CASSLQPGQFNEQFF
-	TRBJ1-1	TRBV14	15	CASSHQTGPGAEAFF
TRBD1	TRBJ1-5	TRBV6-1	15	CASSDRTGSGQPQHF
TRBD2	TRBJ2-1	TRBV5-1	15	CASTPYAGGHNEQFF